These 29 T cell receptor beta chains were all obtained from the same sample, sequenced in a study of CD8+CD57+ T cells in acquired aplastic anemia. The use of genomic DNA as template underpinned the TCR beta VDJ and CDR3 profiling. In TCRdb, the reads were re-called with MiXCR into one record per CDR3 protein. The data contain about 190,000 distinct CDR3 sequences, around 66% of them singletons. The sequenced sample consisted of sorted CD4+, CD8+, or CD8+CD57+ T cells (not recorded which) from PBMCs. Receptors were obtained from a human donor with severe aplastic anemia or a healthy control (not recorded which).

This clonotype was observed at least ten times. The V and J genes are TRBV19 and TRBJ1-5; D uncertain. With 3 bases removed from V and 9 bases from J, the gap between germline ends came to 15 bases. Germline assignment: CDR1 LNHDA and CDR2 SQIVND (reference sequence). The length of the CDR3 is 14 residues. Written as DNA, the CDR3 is TGTGCCAGTAGTATTACCAGCCTAATAGCGCCCCAGCATTTT. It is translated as CASSITSLIAPQHF.

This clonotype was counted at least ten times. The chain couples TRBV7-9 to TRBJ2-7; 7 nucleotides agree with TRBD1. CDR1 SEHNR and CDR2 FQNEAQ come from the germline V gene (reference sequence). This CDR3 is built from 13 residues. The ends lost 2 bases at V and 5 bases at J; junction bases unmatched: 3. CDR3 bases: TGTGCCAGCAGCTTACCCGGGACAGACGAGCAGTACTTC. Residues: CASSLPGTDEQYF.

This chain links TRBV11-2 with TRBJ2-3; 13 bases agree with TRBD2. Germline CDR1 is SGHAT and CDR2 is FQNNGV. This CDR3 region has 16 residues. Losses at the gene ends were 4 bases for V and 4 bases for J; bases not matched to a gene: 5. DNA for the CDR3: TGTGCCAGCAGCTCCCGTACTAGCGGGGGGGCAGATACGCAGTATTTT. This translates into CASSSRTSGGADTQYF.

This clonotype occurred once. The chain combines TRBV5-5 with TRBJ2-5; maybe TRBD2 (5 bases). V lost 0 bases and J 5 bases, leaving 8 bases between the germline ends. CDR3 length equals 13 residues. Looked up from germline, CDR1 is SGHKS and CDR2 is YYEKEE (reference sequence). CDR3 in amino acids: CASSLEGSETQYF. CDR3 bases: TGTGCCAGCAGCTTGGAAGGGAGCGAGACCCAGTACTTC.

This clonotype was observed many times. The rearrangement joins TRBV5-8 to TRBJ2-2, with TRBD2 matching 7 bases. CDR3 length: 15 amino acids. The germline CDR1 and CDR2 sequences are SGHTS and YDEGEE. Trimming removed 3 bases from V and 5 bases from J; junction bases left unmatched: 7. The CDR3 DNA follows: TGTGCCAGCAGCTGGGCGGCTAGCGGTACCGGGGAGCTGTTTTTT. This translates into CASSWAASGTGELFF.

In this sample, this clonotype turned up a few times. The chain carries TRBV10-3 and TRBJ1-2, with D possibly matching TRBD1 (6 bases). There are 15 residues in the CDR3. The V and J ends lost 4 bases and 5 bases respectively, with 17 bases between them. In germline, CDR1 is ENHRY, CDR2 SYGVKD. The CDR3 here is CAISVEMGAGYGYTF. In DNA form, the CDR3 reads TGTGCCATCAGTGTCGAGATGGGGGCTGGGTATGGCTACACCTTC.

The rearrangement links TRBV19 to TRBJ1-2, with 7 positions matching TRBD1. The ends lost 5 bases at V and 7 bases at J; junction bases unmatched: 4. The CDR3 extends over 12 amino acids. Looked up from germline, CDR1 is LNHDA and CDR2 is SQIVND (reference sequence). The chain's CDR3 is CASSYRGSGYTF. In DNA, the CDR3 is TGTGCCAGTAGTTACAGGGGCAGTGGCTACACCTTC.

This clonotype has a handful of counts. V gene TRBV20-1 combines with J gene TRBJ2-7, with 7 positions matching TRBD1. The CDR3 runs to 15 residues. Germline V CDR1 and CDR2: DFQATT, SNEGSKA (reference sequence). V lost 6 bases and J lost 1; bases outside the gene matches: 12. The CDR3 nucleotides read TGCAGTGCGCCCTACGCAGGCAGGGGGTCCTACGAGCAGTACTTC. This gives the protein CSAPYAGRGSYEQYF.

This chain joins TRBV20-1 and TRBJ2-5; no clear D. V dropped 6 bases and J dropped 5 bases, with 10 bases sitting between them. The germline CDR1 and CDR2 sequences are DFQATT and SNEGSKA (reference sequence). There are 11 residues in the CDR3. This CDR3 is CSAYFRETQYF. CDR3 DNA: TGCAGTGCCTACTTCAGGGAGACCCAGTACTTC.

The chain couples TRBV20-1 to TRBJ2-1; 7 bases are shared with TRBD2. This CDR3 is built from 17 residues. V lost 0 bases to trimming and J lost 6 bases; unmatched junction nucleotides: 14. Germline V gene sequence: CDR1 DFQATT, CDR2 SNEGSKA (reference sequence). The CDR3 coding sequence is TGCAGTGCTAGAGATTCTCGAGCCGCTAGCGGTGCCAATGAGCAGTTCTTC. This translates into CSARDSRAASGANEQFF.

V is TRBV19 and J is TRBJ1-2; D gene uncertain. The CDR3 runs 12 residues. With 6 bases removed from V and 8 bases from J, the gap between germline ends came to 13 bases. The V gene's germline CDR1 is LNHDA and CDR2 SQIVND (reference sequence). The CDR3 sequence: CASRDPGRGYTF. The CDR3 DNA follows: TGTGCCAGTAGGGACCCCGGTCGGGGCTACACCTTC. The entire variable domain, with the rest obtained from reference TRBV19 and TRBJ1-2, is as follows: DGGITQSPKYLFRKEGQNVTLSCEQNLNHDAMYWYRQDPGQGLRLIYYSQIVNDFQKGDIAEGYSVSREKKESFPLTVTSAQKNPTAFYLCASRDPGRGYTFGSGTRLTVV.

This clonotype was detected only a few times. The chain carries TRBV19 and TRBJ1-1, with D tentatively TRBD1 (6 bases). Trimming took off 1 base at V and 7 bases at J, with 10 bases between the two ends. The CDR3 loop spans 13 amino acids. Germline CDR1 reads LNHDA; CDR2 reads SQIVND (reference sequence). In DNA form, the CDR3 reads TGTGCCAGTAGTATAGGACAGGTGAATGAAGCTTTCTTT. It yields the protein CASSIGQVNEAFF.

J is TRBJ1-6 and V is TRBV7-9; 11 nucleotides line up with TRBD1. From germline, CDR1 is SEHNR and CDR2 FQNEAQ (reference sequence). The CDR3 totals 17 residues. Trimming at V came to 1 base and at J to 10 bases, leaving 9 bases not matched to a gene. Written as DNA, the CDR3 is TGTGCCAGCAGCTTAGACCGGGACAGGGGGATGCGGTCACCCCTCCACTTT. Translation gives CASSLDRDRGMRSPLHF. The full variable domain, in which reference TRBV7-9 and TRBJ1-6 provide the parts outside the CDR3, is DTGVSQNPRHKITKRGQNVTFRCDPISEHNRLYWYRQTLGQGPEFLTYFQNEAQLEKSRLLSDRFSAERPKGSFSTLEIQRTEQGDSAMYLCASSLDRDRGMRSPLHFGNGTRLTVT.

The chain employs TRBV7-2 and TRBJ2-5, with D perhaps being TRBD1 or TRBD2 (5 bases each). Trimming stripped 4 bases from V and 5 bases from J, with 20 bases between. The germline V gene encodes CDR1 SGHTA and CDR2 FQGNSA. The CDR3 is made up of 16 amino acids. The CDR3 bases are TGTGCCAGCAGCTACCGGGACGAGGCCTACAATGAGACCCAGTACTTC. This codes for CASSYRDEAYNETQYF.

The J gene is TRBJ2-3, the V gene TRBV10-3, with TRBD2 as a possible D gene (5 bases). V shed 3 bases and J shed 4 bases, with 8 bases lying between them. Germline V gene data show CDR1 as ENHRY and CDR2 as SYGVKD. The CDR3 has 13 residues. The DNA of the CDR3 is TGTGCCATCAGTGATGACTATGCAGATACGCAGTATTTT. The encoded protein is CAISDDYADTQYF.

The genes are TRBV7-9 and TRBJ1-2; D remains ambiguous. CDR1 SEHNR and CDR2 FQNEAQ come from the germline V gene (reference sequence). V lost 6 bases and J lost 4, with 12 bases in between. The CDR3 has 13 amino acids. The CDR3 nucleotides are TGTGCCAGCAGTTTGTACGATGGCTATGGCTACACCTTC. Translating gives CASSLYDGYGYTF.

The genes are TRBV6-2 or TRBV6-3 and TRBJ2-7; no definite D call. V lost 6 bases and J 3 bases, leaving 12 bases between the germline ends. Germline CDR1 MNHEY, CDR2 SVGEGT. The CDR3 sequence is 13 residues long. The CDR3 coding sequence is TGTGCCAGCAGCCCCCTGGACGGCTACGAGCAGTACTTC. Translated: CASSPLDGYEQYF.

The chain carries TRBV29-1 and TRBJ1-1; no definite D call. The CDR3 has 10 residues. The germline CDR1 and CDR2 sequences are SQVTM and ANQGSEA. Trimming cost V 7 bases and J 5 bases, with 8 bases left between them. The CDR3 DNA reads TGCAGCGGAAGGGAGACTGAAGCTTTCTTT. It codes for CSGRETEAFF.

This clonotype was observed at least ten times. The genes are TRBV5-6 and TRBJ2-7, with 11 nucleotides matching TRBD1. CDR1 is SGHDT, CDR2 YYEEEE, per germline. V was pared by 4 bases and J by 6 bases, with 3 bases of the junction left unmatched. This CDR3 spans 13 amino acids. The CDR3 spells CASSPGTGGEQYF. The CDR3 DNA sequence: TGTGCCAGCAGCCCCGGGACAGGGGGCGAGCAGTACTTC.

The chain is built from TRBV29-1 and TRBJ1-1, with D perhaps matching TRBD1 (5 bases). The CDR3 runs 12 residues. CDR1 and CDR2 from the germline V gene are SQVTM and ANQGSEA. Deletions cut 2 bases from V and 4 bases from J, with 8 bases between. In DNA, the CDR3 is TGCAGCGTTGAACTGGGGGGCACTGAAGCTTTCTTT. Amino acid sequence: CSVELGGTEAFF.

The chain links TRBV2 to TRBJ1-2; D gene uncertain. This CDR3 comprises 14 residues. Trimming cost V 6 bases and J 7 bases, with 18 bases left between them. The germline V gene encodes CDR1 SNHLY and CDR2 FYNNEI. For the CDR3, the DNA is TGTGCCAGCAGGGCGGGCCCTCGAGCGGGTGGCTACACCTTC. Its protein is CASRAGPRAGGYTF.

CDR3 nucleotides: TGTGCCAGCAGCCTTGTAGGACAGGTAACTTATAGCAATCAGCCCCAGCATTTT. Its translation is CASSLVGQVTYSNQPQHF. The rearrangement links TRBV14 to TRBJ1-5; TRBD1 matches at 7 bases. With V trimmed by 4 bases and J by 0 bases, 12 bases remained unmatched. Germline loops: CDR1 SGHDN, CDR2 FVKESK. CDR3 length: 18 residues.

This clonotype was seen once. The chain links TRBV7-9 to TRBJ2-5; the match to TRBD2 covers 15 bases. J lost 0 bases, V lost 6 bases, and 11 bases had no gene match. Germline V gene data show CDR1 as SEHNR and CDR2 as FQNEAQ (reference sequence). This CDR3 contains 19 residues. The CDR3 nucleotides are TGTGCCAGCAGAGGTCGGACTAGCGGGGGGGCGGGGCACCAAGAGACCCAGTACTTC. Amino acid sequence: CASRGRTSGGAGHQETQYF.

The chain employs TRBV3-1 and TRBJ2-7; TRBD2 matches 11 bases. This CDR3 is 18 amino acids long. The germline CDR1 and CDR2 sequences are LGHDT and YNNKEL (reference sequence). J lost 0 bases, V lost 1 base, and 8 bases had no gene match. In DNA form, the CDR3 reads TGTGCCAGCAGCCAAGGGAGGGGACTAGCGGATAGCTCCTACGAGCAGTACTTC. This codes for CASSQGRGLADSSYEQYF.

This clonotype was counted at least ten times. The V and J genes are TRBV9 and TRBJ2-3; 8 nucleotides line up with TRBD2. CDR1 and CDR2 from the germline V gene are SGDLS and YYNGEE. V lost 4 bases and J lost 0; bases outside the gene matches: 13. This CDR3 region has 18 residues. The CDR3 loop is CASSSRGVSSGSTDTQYF. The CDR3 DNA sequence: TGTGCCAGCAGCTCGAGGGGGGTTTCTAGCGGGAGCACAGATACGCAGTATTTT.

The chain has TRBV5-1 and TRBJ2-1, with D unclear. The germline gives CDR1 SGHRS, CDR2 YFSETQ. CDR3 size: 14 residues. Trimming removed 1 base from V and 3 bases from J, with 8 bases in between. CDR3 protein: CASSLNRVYNEQFF. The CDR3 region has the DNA TGCGCCAGCAGCTTGAACCGGGTCTACAATGAGCAGTTCTTC.

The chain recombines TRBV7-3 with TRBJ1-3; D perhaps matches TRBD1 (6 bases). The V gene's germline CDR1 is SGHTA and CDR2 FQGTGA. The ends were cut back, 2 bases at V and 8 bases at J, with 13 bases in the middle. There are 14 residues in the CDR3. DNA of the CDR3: TGTGCCAGCAGCTTAGGCGGGGGGGCGGACACCATATATTTT. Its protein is CASSLGGGADTIYF.

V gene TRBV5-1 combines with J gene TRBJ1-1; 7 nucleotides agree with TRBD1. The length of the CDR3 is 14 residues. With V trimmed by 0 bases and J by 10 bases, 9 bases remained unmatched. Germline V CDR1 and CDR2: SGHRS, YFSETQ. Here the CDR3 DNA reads TGCGCCAGCAGCTTGGGACAGGGAATGGTCCGAGCTTTCTTT. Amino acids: CASSLGQGMVRAFF.

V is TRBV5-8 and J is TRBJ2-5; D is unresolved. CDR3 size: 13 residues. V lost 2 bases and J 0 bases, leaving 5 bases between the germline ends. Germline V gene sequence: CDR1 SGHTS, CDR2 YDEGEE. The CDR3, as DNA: TGTGCCAGCAGCTTAGCGAACCAAGAGACCCAGTACTTC. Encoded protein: CASSLANQETQYF.